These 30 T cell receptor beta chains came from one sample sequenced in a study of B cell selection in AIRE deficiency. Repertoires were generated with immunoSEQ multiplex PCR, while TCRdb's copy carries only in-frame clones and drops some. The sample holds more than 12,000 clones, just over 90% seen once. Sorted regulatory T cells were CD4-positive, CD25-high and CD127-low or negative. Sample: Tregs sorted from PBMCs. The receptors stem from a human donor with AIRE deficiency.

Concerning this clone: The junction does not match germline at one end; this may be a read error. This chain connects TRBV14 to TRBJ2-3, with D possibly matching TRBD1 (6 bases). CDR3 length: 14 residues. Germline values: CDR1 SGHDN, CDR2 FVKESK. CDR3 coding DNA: TGTGCCAGCGGCCAGAGGGTGGGGGCCGATACGCAGTATTTT. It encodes CASGQRVGADTQYF.

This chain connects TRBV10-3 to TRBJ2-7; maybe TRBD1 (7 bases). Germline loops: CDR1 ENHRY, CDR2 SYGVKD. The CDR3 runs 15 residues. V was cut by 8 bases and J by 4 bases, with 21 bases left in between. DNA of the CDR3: TGTGCCATCGGAGGGGGCATAGGGATCCCTTACGAGCAGTACTTC. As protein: CAIGGGIGIPYEQYF.

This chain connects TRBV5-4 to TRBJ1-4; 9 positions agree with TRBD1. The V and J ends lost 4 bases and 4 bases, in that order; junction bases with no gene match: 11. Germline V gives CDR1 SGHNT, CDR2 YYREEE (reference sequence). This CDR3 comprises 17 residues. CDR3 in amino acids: CASSPERTGVGNEKLFF. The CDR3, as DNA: TGTGCCAGCAGCCCTGAGAGGACAGGGGTTGGTAATGAAAAACTGTTTTTT.

CDR3 sequence reads: CASSLALSSAVSEQYF. The CDR3 DNA reads as TGTGCCAGCAGCTTGGCCCTCTCTAGCGCTGTGTCCGAGCAGTACTTC. The chain carries TRBV5-4 and TRBJ2-7, with D tentatively TRBD2 (6 bases). Per the germline V gene, CDR1 is SGHNT and CDR2 is YYREEE (reference sequence). The V gene lost 0 bases and the J gene lost 6 bases, with 19 bases spanning the gap. CDR3 length: 16 residues.

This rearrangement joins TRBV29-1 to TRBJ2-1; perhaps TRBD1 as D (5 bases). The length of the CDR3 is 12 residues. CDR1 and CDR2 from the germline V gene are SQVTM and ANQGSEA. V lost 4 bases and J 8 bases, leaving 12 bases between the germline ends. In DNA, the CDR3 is TGCAGCGTTGTTAGGGTCAGGGATGAGCAGTTCTTC. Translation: CSVVRVRDEQFF.

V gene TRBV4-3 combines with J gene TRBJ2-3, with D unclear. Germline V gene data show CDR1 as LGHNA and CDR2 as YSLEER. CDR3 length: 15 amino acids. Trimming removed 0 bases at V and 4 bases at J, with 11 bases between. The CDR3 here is CASSQDGVGSDTQYF. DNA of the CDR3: TGCGCCAGCAGCCAAGATGGCGTGGGCTCAGATACGCAGTATTTT.

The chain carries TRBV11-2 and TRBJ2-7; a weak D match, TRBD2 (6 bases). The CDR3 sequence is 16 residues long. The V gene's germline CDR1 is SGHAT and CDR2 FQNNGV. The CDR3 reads CGTTAGPNPPPYEQYF. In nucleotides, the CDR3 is TGTGGTACCACCGCGGGACCAAATCCCCCCCCCTACGAGCAGTACTTC.

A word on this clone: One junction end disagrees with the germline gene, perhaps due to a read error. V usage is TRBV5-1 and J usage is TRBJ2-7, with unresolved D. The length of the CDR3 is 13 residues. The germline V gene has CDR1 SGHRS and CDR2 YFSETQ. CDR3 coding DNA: TGCGCCAGCAGCTTGGGGACCATCTACGGGCAGTACTTC. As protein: CASSLGTIYGQYF.

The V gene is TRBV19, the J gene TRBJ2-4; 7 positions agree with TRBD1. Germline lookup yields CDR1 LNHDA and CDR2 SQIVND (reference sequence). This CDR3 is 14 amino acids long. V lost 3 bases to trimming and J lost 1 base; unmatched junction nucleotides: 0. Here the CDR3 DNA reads TGTGCCAGTAGTATGGACAGGGCCAAAAACATTCAGTACTTC. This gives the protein CASSMDRAKNIQYF.

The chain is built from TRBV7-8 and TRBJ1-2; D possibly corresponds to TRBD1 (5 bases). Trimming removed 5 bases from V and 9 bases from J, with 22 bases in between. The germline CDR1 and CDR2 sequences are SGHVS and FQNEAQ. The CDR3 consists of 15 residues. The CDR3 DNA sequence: TGTGCCAGCAGCCCAACGGGGGGTCCTGCGATGCGCTACACCTTC. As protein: CASSPTGGPAMRYTF.

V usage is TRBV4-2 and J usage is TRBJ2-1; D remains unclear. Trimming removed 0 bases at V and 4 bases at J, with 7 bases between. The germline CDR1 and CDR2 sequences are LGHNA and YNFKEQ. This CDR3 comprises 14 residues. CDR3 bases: TGTGCCAGCAGCCAAGATCTAGGGTACAATGAGCAGTTCTTC. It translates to CASSQDLGYNEQFF.

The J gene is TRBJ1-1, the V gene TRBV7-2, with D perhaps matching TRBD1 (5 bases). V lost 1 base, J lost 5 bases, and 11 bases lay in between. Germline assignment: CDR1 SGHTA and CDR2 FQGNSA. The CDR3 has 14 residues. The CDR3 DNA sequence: TGTGCCAGCAGCTTAGTCGGAGGGGCAACTGAAGCTTTCTTT. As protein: CASSLVGGATEAFF.

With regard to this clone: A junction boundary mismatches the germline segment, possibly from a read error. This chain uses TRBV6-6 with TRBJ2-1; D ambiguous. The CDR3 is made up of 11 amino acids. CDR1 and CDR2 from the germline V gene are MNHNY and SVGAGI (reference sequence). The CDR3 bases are TGTGCCAGCAGATACTACAATGAGCAGTTCTTC. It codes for CASRYYNEQFF.

This chain's CDR3 is CASSRWGENYGYTF. CDR3 nucleotides: TGTGCCAGCAGCCGATGGGGGGAGAACTATGGCTACACCTTC. The chain is built from TRBV5-5 and TRBJ1-2, with D possibly TRBD1 on 5 matching bases. Per the germline V gene, CDR1 is SGHKS and CDR2 is YYEKEE (reference sequence). The CDR3 covers 14 residues. V shed 4 bases and J shed 2 bases, with 12 bases lying between them.

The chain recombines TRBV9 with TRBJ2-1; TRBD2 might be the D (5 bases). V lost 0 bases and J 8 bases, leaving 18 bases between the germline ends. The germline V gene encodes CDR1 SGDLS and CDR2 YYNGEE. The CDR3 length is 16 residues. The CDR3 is CASSVGLSSRRDEQFF. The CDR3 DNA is TGTGCCAGCAGCGTAGGCTTGTCTAGCCGCCGGGATGAGCAGTTCTTC. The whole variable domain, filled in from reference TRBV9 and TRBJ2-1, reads DSGVTQTPKHLITATGQRVTLRCSPRSGDLSVYWYQQSLDQGLQFLIQYYNGEERAKGNILERFSAQQFPDLHSELNLSSLELGDSALYFCASSVGLSSRRDEQFFGPGTRLTVL.

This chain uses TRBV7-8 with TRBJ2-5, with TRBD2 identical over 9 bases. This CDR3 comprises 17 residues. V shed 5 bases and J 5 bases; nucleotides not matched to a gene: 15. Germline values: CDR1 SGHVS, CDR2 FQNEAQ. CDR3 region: CASSPLAGLGGSETQYF. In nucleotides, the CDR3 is TGTGCCAGCAGCCCACTAGCGGGTCTCGGTGGATCGGAGACCCAGTACTTC. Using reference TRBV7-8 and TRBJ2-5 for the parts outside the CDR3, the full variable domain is GAGVSQSPRYKVAKRGQDVALRCDPISGHVSLFWYQQALGQGPEFLTYFQNEAQLDKSGLPSDRFFAERPEGSVSTLKIQRTQQEDSAVYLCASSPLAGLGGSETQYFGPGTRLLVL.

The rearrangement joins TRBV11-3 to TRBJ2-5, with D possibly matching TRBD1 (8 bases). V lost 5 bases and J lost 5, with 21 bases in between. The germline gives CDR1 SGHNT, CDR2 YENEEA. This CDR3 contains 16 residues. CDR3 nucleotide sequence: TGTGCCAGCAGCCTCGGACAGGGAGGGTTTTGGGAGACCCAGTACTTC. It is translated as CASSLGQGGFWETQYF.

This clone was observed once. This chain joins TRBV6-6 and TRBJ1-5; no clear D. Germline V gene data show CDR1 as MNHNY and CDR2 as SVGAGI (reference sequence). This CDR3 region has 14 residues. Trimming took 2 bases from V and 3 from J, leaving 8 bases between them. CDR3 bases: TGTGCCAGCAGTTACGGCAGCCTCAATCAGCCCCAGCATTTT. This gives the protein CASSYGSLNQPQHF.

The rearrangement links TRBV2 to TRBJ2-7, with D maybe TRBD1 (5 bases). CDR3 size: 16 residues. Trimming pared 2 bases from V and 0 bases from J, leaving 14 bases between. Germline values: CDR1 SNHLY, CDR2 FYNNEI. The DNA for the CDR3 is TGTGCCAGCAGTGAACACGGGCAGGGCGGCTCCTACGAGCAGTACTTC. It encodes CASSEHGQGGSYEQYF.

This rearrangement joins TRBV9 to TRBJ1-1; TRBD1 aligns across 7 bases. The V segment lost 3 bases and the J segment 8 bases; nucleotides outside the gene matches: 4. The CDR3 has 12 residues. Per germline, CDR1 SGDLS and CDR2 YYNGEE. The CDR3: CASSDRDSEAFF. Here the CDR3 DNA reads TGTGCCAGCAGCGACCGGGACAGCGAAGCTTTCTTT.

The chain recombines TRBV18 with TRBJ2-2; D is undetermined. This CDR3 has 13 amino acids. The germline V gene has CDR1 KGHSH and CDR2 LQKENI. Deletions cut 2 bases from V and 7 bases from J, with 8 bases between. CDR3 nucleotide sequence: TGTGCCAGCTCACCATTTAATGGCGGGGAGCTGTTTTTT. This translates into CASSPFNGGELFF.

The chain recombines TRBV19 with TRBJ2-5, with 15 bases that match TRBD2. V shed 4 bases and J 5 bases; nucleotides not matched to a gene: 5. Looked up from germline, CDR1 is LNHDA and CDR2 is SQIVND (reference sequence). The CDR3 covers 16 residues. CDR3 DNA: TGTGCCAGTAGTAGGACTAGCGGGAGGGCCAGTGAGACCCAGTACTTC. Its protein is CASSRTSGRASETQYF.

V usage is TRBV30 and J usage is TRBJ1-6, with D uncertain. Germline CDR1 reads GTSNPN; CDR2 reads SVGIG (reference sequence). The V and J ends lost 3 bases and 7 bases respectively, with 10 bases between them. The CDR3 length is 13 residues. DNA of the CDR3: TGTGCCTGGAGGGCTGAGCAAAATTCACCCCTCCACTTT. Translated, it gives CAWRAEQNSPLHF. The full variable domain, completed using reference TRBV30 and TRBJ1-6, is SQTIHQWPATLVQPVGSPLSLECTVEGTSNPNLYWYRQAAGRGLQLLFYSVGIGQISSEVPQNLSASRPQDRQFILSSKKLLLSDSGFYLCAWRAEQNSPLHFGNGTRLTVT.

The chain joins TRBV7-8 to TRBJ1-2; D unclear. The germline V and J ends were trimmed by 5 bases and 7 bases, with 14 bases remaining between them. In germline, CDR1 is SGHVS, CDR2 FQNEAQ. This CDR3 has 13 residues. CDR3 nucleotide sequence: TGTGCCAGCAGCCCCCTTTATTTCCCTGGCTACACCTTC. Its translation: CASSPLYFPGYTF.

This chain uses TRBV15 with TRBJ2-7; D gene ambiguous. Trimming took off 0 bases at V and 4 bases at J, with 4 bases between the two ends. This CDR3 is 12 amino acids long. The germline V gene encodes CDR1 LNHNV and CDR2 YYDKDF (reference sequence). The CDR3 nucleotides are TGTGCCACCAGCAGAGAGGGGTACGAGCAGTACTTC. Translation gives CATSREGYEQYF.

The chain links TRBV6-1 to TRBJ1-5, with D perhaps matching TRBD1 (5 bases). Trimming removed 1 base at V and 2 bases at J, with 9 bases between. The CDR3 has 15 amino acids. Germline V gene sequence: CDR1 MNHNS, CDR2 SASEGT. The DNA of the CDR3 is TGTGCCAGCAGTGAAGGGGGGGTAGGCAATCAGCCCCAGCATTTT. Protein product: CASSEGGVGNQPQHF.

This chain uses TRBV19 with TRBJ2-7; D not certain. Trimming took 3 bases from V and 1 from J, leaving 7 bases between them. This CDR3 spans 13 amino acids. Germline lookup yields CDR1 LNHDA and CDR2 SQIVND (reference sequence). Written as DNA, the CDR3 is TGTGCCAGTAGTATTTCTATATCCTACGAGCAGTACTTC. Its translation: CASSISISYEQYF.

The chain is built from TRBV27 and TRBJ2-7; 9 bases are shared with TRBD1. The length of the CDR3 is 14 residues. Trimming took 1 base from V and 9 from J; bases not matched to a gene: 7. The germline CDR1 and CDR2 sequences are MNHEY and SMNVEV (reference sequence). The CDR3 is CASSLFGQGLRQYF. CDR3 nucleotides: TGTGCCAGCAGTTTATTCGGACAGGGGCTAAGGCAGTACTTC.

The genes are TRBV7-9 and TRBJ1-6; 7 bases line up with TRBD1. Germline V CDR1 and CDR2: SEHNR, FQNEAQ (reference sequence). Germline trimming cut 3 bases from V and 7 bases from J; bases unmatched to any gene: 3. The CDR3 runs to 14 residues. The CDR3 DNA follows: TGTGCCAGCAGCTTGGGGACAGCCAATTCACCCCTCCACTTT. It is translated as CASSLGTANSPLHF.

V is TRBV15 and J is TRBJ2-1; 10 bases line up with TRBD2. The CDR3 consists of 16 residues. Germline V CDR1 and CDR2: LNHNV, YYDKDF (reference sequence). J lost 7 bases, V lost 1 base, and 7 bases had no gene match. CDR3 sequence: CATSRGLAGVKNEQFF. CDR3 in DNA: TGTGCCACCAGCAGAGGGCTAGCGGGAGTCAAGAATGAGCAGTTCTTC.